These 14 T cell receptor beta chains were sequenced from one sample in a study of a mutant IDH1 vaccine in newly diagnosed glioma. These receptors' antigens are unknown. Time point denoted: week 47, end of study. Vaccinated patients received 300 ug of mutant IDH1 20-mer peptide per dose, with topical imiquimod. Assay used: immunoSEQ multiplex PCR; TCRdb lists only in-frame clones, some missing. The top ten hold around 5% of the sample, which has tens of thousands of clones, about 81% seen once. Material: PBMCs, obtained from a glioma patient whose treatment included an IDH1 peptide vaccine. The origin of the receptors is a man between 40 and 49 years old with glioma.

The gene calls are TRBV19 and TRBJ2-7; possible D gene TRBD1, 6 bases. Germline V gene lookup returns CDR1 LNHDA and CDR2 SQIVND (reference sequence). V lost 6 bases to trimming and J lost 4 bases, with 19 bases between them. This CDR3 region has 15 residues. The DNA of the CDR3 is TGTGCCAGTAGCCTAACGGGACATGGGGGATACGAGCAGTACTTC. It yields the protein CASSLTGHGGYEQYF.

The chain couples TRBV7-2 to TRBJ1-2, with TRBD1 identical over 8 bases. After removal of 6 bases from V and 3 bases from J, the junction contained 6 bases not matched to a gene. The CDR3 runs 14 residues. Looked up from germline, CDR1 is SGHTA and CDR2 is FQGNSA. In DNA, the CDR3 is TGTGCCAGCAGGGCGGACAGGGTTGACTATGGCTACACCTTC. This sequence encodes CASRADRVDYGYTF.

The chain carries TRBV5-4 and TRBJ2-5; the D call may be TRBD1 or TRBD2 (5 bases each). TRBJ2-7 matches the DNA end more closely, so the J call is doubtful. CDR1 is SGHNT, CDR2 YYREEE, per germline (reference sequence). This CDR3 is 14 amino acids long. The CDR3 is CASSGRGQGYEQYF. Here the CDR3 DNA reads TGTGCCAGCAGCGGCCGAGGGCAGGGCTACGAGCAGTACTTC.

The chain carries TRBV6-1 and TRBJ2-1; the match to TRBD2 covers 10 bases. V lost 2 bases to trimming and J lost 4 bases; unmatched junction nucleotides: 2. The CDR3 has 15 residues. Germline lookup yields CDR1 MNHNS and CDR2 SASEGT. This chain's CDR3 is CASSELTSGYNEQFF. Here the CDR3 DNA reads TGTGCCAGCAGTGAATTGACTAGCGGGTACAATGAGCAGTTCTTC.

The V gene is TRBV5-1, the J gene TRBJ2-2, with 7 bases that match TRBD2. Germline trimming cut 4 bases from V and 9 bases from J; bases unmatched to any gene: 12. CDR1 and CDR2 (germline): SGHRS, YFSETQ. The CDR3 consists of 15 residues. The CDR3 sequence is CASSEASGRARELFF. CDR3 DNA: TGCGCCAGCAGCGAGGCCTCAGGGAGGGCGCGGGAGCTGTTTTTT.

CDR3 sequence (DNA): TGTGCCAGCAGCTTATCCCGGGAGGAAGGCTACACCTTC. The encoded protein is CASSLSREEGYTF. The chain uses TRBV4-2 and TRBJ1-2; D gene ambiguous. CDR1 LGHNA and CDR2 YNFKEQ come from the germline V gene. V lost 5 bases and J 8 bases, leaving 15 bases between the germline ends. The CDR3 runs 13 residues.

The chain uses TRBV27 and TRBJ1-2, with TRBD1 matching over 7 bases. V trimming: 6 bases; J trimming: 4 bases; junction bases outside the gene matches: 5. Germline CDR1 is MNHEY and CDR2 is SMNVEV (reference sequence). CDR3 size: 13 residues. The CDR3 here is CASRTTGTYGYTF. CDR3 DNA: TGTGCCAGCAGAACGACAGGGACCTATGGCTACACCTTC.

The chain has TRBV15 and TRBJ2-5; 7 bases are shared with TRBD1. CDR1 is LNHNV and CDR2 is YYDKDF in the germline V gene (reference sequence). The J segment lost 8 bases and the V segment lost 4 bases, leaving 4 bases of the junction unmatched. The CDR3 contains 12 residues. DNA for the CDR3: TGTGCCACCAGCACTAGACAGGGCACCCAGTACTTC. This translates into CATSTRQGTQYF.

The genes are TRBV6-5 and TRBJ2-1; 8 nucleotides line up with TRBD1. The trim removed 2 bases at V and 9 bases at J, leaving 3 bases unmatched. The germline CDR1 and CDR2 sequences are MNHEY and SVGAGI. The CDR3 loop spans 13 amino acids. Written as DNA, the CDR3 is TGTGCCAGCAGTTACCCGGACAGGGCTGAGCAGTTCTTC. Translation: CASSYPDRAEQFF.

The chain employs TRBV28 and TRBJ2-1; TRBD2 matches at 10 bases. V lost 4 bases, J lost 6 bases, and 6 bases stayed unmatched. The germline V gene encodes CDR1 MDHEN and CDR2 SYDVKM. This CDR3 is 15 amino acids long. The DNA for the CDR3 is TGTGCCAGCAGTTCCTCTAGCGGGAGAGGCAATGAGCAGTTCTTC. This translates into CASSSSSGRGNEQFF.

This chain links TRBV19 with TRBJ2-2; 10 bases match TRBD2. CDR3 length: 17 residues. With 1 base clipped from V and 3 bases from J, the junction kept 5 bases outside the gene matches. Germline lookup yields CDR1 LNHDA and CDR2 SQIVND (reference sequence). The CDR3 loop reads CASSIVGLAVDTGELFF. The CDR3 DNA is TGTGCCAGTAGTATAGTTGGACTAGCGGTTGACACCGGGGAGCTGTTTTTT.

This rearrangement joins TRBV29-1 to TRBJ2-1, with 7 nucleotides matching TRBD1. In germline, CDR1 is SQVTM, CDR2 ANQGSEA. The CDR3 is 16 amino acids. Trimming removed 7 bases from V and 6 bases from J; junction bases left unmatched: 18. CDR3: CSGSTPPSTGSNEQFF. CDR3 bases: TGCAGCGGTTCCACACCCCCCTCGACAGGGAGCAATGAGCAGTTCTTC.

This rearrangement joins TRBV2 to TRBJ2-1; 8 nucleotides match TRBD2. Germline V gene data show CDR1 as SNHLY and CDR2 as FYNNEI. The CDR3 length is 16 residues. J gave up 0 bases and V 7 bases, and 8 bases lay outside the gene matches. CDR3 sequence reads: CASTRGAGASYNEQFF. The DNA for the CDR3 is TGTGCCAGCACCCGGGGAGCGGGGGCCTCCTACAATGAGCAGTTCTTC. Using reference TRBV2 and TRBJ2-1 for the parts outside the CDR3, the full variable domain is EPEVTQTPSHQVTQMGQEVILRCVPISNHLYFYWYRQILGQKVEFLVSFYNNEISEKSEIFDDQFSVERPDGSNFTLKIRSTKLEDSAMYFCASTRGAGASYNEQFFGPGTRLTVL.

The table lists this clone with a count of one. J is TRBJ1-2 and V is TRBV2; perhaps TRBD1 as D (6 bases). The CDR3 runs to 14 residues. The V end lost 6 bases, the J end lost 2 bases, and 13 bases lay between the germline ends. The germline V gene encodes CDR1 SNHLY and CDR2 FYNNEI. This CDR3 reads CASRAGTPNYGYTF. Written as DNA, the CDR3 is TGTGCCAGCAGGGCCGGGACACCGAACTATGGCTACACCTTC.